The present T cell receptor beta chain was sequenced within a study of glioma-infiltrating T cells after dendritic cell vaccination. Looking at the study overall: Dendritic cell vaccination trial patients had either newly diagnosed or recurrent glioblastoma.

Up to 2 ug genomic DNA was used for TCRB CDR3 amplification. Using immunoSEQ multiplex PCR, the repertoire was profiled, and TCRdb retains in-frame clones only, with some absent. The sample consists of around 83,000 clones, less than 85% of them appearing once. Time point described: after dendritic cell vaccination, including at tumor progression/relapse. PBMC sampling occurred before vaccination, two weeks after the third dose, and at progression. This clone appeared a few times. Specimen: blood, collected after dendritic cell vaccination. The TCR originated in a human donor with glioblastoma.

Written as DNA, the CDR3 is TGTGCCAGCAGCCTAGGACTAGGAAACACAGATACGCAGTATTTT. Residues: CASSLGLGNTDTQYF. The chain uses TRBV7-2 and TRBJ2-3; 7 bases map to TRBD2. J gave up 2 bases and V 5 bases, and 7 bases lay outside the gene matches. Germline lookup yields CDR1 SGHTA and CDR2 FQGNSA. The CDR3 has 15 residues.